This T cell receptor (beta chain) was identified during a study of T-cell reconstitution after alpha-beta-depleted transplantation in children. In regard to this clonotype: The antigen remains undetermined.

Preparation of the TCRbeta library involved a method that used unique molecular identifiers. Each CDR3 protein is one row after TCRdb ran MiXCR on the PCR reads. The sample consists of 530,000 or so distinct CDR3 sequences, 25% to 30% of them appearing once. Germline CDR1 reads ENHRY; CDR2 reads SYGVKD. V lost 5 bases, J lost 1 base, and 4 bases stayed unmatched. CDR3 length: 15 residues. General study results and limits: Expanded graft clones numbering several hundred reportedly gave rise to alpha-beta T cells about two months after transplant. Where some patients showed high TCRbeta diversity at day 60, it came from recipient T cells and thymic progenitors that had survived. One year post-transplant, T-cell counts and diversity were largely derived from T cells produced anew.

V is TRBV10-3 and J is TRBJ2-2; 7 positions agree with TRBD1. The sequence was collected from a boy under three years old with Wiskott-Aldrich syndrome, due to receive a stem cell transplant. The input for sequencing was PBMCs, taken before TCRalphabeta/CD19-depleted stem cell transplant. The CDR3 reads CAISSRGLNTGELFF. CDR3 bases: TGTGCCATCAGTAGTAGGGGGCTGAACACCGGGGAGCTGTTTTTT.